A selection of T cell receptor beta chains follows, all from one sample in a study of T cell responses to AZD1222 COVID-19 vaccine. Some clones are missing from TCRdb's copy, which holds only in-frame ones; the method was immunoSEQ multiplex PCR. The table shows about 92,000 clones, with roughly 91% occurring only once. This specimen consisted of peripheral blood, obtained on day 0 of AZD1222 vaccination. Receptor source: an adult in good health. Both conserved end residues are part of each CDR3. Each record gives: J gene, V gene, clone size, D gene, CDR3 protein, CDR3 DNA. A D gene is named only where the DNA matches it firmly. Only part of the rows carry a size: once, few, many, or a class if the clone is expanded.

j_gene: TRBJ1-5; v_gene: TRBV24-1; abundance: NA; d_gene: NA; CDR3aa: CATSVQENQPQHF; CDR3nt: TGTGCCACCAGTGTGCAGGAGAATCAGCCCCAGCATTTT
j_gene: TRBJ1-1; v_gene: TRBV25-1; abundance: NA; d_gene: TRBD1; CDR3aa: CASSHLGTGDTEAFF; CDR3nt: TGTGCCAGCAGTCACCTTGGGACAGGGGACACTGAAGCTTTCTTT
j_gene: TRBJ1-4; v_gene: TRBV7-9; abundance: NA; d_gene: NA; CDR3aa: CASSGLGQTNEKLFF; CDR3nt: TGTGCCAGCAGCGGGCTGGGGCAAACAAATGAAAAACTGTTTTTT
j_gene: TRBJ2-3; v_gene: TRBV19; abundance: NA; d_gene: TRBD1; CDR3aa: CASSDRAATDTQYF; CDR3nt: TGTGCCAGTAGCGACAGGGCGGCCACAGATACGCAGTATTTT
j_gene: TRBJ2-3; v_gene: TRBV7-3; abundance: NA; d_gene: NA; CDR3aa: CASSPMMRGTDTQYF; CDR3nt: TGTGCCAGCAGCCCCATGATGAGGGGTACAGATACGCAGTATTTT
j_gene: TRBJ2-5; v_gene: TRBV7-3; abundance: NA; d_gene: NA; CDR3aa: CASSLVSEETQYF; CDR3nt: TGTGCCAGCAGCTTAGTATCTGAAGAGACCCAGTACTTC
j_gene: TRBJ2-3; v_gene: TRBV10-3; abundance: once; d_gene: TRBD2; CDR3aa: CAISDASGGADTQYF; CDR3nt: TGTGCCATCAGTGATGCTAGCGGGGGCGCAGATACGCAGTATTTT
j_gene: TRBJ2-1; v_gene: TRBV5-6; abundance: few; d_gene: NA; CDR3aa: CASSIPGIYNEQFF; CDR3nt: TGTGCCAGCAGCATTCCGGGAATCTACAATGAGCAGTTCTTC
j_gene: TRBJ2-5; v_gene: TRBV2; abundance: NA; d_gene: TRBD1; CDR3aa: CASRPWTGETQYF; CDR3nt: TGTGCCAGCAGACCATGGACAGGGGAGACCCAGTACTTC
j_gene: TRBJ1-2; v_gene: TRBV7-5; abundance: NA; d_gene: NA; CDR3aa: CARSWPGPAGYTF; CDR3nt: TGTGCCAGAAGCTGGCCGGGCCCGGCTGGCTACACCTTC
j_gene: TRBJ2-3; v_gene: TRBV7-9; abundance: NA; d_gene: NA; CDR3aa: CASSWADTQYF; CDR3nt: TGTGCCAGCAGCTGGGCAGATACGCAGTATTTT
j_gene: TRBJ1-2; v_gene: TRBV18; abundance: NA; d_gene: TRBD1; CDR3aa: CARRPFFTGEKENGYTF; CDR3nt: TGTGCCAGACGACCTTTTTTTACAGGGGAAAAGGAAAATGGCTACACCTTC
j_gene: TRBJ1-4; v_gene: TRBV2; abundance: NA; d_gene: NA; CDR3aa: CASTLNGANEKLFF; CDR3nt: TGTGCCAGCACCCTGAATGGCGCTAATGAAAAACTGTTTTTT
j_gene: TRBJ2-2; v_gene: TRBV5-1; abundance: NA; d_gene: NA; CDR3aa: CASSFGQGPTGELFF; CDR3nt: TGCGCCAGCAGCTTTGGGCAGGGGCCCACCGGGGAGCTGTTTTTT
j_gene: TRBJ2-3; v_gene: TRBV7-2; abundance: NA; d_gene: NA; CDR3aa: CASSPQSGPTDTQYF; CDR3nt: TGTGCCAGCAGCCCCCAGTCGGGGCCCACAGATACGCAGTATTTT
j_gene: TRBJ1-2; v_gene: TRBV19; abundance: NA; d_gene: TRBD1; CDR3aa: CATFPRPGQGFGGYTF; CDR3nt: TGTGCCACCTTCCCAAGACCGGGACAGGGTTTCGGAGGCTACACCTTC
j_gene: TRBJ2-2; v_gene: TRBV7-3; abundance: NA; d_gene: NA; CDR3aa: CASSPYRVGTGELFF; CDR3nt: TGTGCCAGCAGCCCCTACAGGGTTGGGACCGGGGAGCTGTTTTTT
j_gene: TRBJ1-3; v_gene: TRBV18; abundance: once; d_gene: NA; CDR3aa: CASSPPGTGNTIYF; CDR3nt: TGTGCCAGCTCACCCCCAGGAACTGGAAACACCATATATTTT
j_gene: TRBJ2-5; v_gene: TRBV3-1/TRBV3-2; abundance: NA; d_gene: TRBD1; CDR3aa: CASSQAVQGIAETQYF; CDR3nt: TGTGCCAGCAGCCAGGCTGTACAGGGGATCGCGGAGACCCAGTACTTC
j_gene: TRBJ2-2; v_gene: TRBV7-3; abundance: NA; d_gene: NA; CDR3aa: CASSLHPGSGELFF; CDR3nt: TGTGCCAGCAGCCTACATCCAGGGAGTGGGGAGCTGTTTTTT
j_gene: TRBJ2-5; v_gene: TRBV4-3; abundance: NA; d_gene: TRBD1; CDR3aa: CASSQTDRVGETQYF; CDR3nt: TGCGCCAGCAGCCAAACAGACAGGGTAGGGGAGACCCAGTACTTC
j_gene: TRBJ1-2; v_gene: TRBV11-1; abundance: NA; d_gene: NA; CDR3aa: CASSLGRPYGYTF; CDR3nt: TGTGCCAGCAGCTTAGGCCGCCCCTATGGCTACACCTTC
j_gene: TRBJ2-3; v_gene: TRBV6-2/TRBV6-3; abundance: NA; d_gene: NA; CDR3aa: CASSYLKRGSGDTQYF; CDR3nt: TGTGCCAGCAGTTACTTAAAACGAGGGTCGGGAGATACGCAGTATTTT
j_gene: TRBJ1-2; v_gene: TRBV18; abundance: NA; d_gene: NA; CDR3aa: CASSRQNDGYTF; CDR3nt: TGTGCCAGCTCAAGGCAGAACGATGGCTACACCTTC
j_gene: TRBJ1-1; v_gene: TRBV6-5; abundance: NA; d_gene: TRBD1; CDR3aa: CASSYHGQGGTEAFF; CDR3nt: TGTGCCAGCAGTTACCATGGACAGGGGGGCACTGAAGCTTTCTTT